This TCR beta chain stems from a study of control samples from healthy donors and cancer patients. The assay was immunoSEQ multiplex PCR, and TCRdb's table has in-frame clones only and misses some. The sample shows just over 9,000 clones, 75% to 95% of them seen only once. Per the germline V gene, CDR1 is MDHEN and CDR2 is SYDVKM. V lost 5 bases and J lost 2; bases outside the gene matches: 9. CDR3 length: 18 residues. This clonotype was obtained from a man in his 60s with colorectal cancer. The chain joins TRBV28 to TRBJ2-3; 14 positions match TRBD2. Sequenced input: PBMCs. The CDR3 sequence is CASSPNGLAGGVTDTQYF. CDR3 nucleotide sequence: TGTGCCAGCAGTCCCAACGGACTAGCGGGGGGAGTCACAGATACGCAGTATTTT. The variable domain in full, completed from reference TRBV28 and TRBJ2-3, reads DVKVTQSSRYLVKRTGEKVFLECVQDMDHENMFWYRQDPGLGLRLIYFSYDVKMKEKGDIPEGYSVSREKKERFSLILESASTNQTSMYLCASSPNGLAGGVTDTQYFGPGTRLTVL.